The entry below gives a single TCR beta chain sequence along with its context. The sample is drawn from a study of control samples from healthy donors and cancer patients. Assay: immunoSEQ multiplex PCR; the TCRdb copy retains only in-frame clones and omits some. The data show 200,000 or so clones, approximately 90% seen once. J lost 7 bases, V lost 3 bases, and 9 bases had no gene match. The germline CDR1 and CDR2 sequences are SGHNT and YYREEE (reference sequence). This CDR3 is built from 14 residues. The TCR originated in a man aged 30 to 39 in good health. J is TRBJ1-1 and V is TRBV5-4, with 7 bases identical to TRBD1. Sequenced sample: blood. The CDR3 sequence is CASSWGTATGEAFF. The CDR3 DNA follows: TGTGCCAGCAGCTGGGGGACAGCAACGGGTGAAGCTTTCTTT.